This T cell receptor beta chain appears in the sequencing data of a study of CD8 T cells in Susac syndrome. It was with random hexamers that 0.5 to 1 ug RNA was reverse transcribed. A multiplex approach, immunoSEQ multiplex PCR, amplified TCR beta CDR3 across 54 Vbeta and 13 Jbeta. TCRdb fed the immunoSEQ multiplex PCR reads into MiXCR, producing one record per CDR3 protein. The sample has 200,000 to 250,000 distinct CDR3 sequences, more than 85% seen once; the top ten hold about 0.13%. The sequence was obtained from a human donor with multiple sclerosis. The material sequenced was CD8+ T cells from PBMCs.

The CDR3 nucleotides read TGTGCCACCAGAGTAGGGACAGGGGGAGTCAATGAGCAGTTCTTC. Amino acids: CATRVGTGGVNEQFF. The chain has TRBV24-1 and TRBJ2-1; TRBD1 agrees at 11 bases. CDR1 KGHDR and CDR2 SFDVKD come from the germline V gene. This CDR3 contains 15 residues. After removal of 7 bases from V and 6 bases from J, the junction contained 7 bases not matched to a gene.